This T cell receptor beta chain derives from a study of blood T cells in healthy people across ages. About the research overall: About one barcoded beta molecule per two T cells came from capture by template switching.

The use of a sample-barcoded 5' primer and a J-beta primer mix characterized a second PCR of 7 to 11 cycles. TCRdb itself ran the 5' RACE reads through MiXCR, one entry per CDR3 protein. The sample contains some 1.4 million distinct CDR3 sequences, roughly 45% of which appear only once. This clonotype appeared a few times. Sequenced sample: blood. The sequence derives from a woman aged 18 to 35 in good health.

The CDR3 region has the DNA TGCAGTGCGCTAAAGACTAGCGGGGCTTACAATGAGCAGTTCTTC. Translation: CSALKTSGAYNEQFF. J is TRBJ2-1 and V is TRBV20-1, with TRBD2 identical over 11 bases. This CDR3 region has 15 residues. Per the germline V gene, CDR1 is DFQATT and CDR2 is SNEGSKA (reference sequence). V was pared by 6 bases and J by 4 bases, with 8 bases of the junction left unmatched.